The clone carrying this T cell receptor beta chain showed up just a few times. Germline CDR1 MDHEN, CDR2 SYDVKM. V lost 6 bases and J lost 8, with 22 bases in between. CDR3 size: 16 residues. The data are from a study of blood T cell repertoires in COVID-19. Generated by immunoSEQ multiplex PCR, the TCRdb table keeps only in-frame clones and is missing some. The data hold around 160,000 clones, with around nine tenths observed a single time. What was sequenced was peripheral blood. The source of this sequence is a man between 60 and 70 years old with active or convalescent COVID-19. This chain links TRBV28 with TRBJ1-4; tentative D call: TRBD1 (6 bases). Written as DNA, the CDR3 is TGTGCCAGCAGCCCCTCATTACAGGGAGTAGGCGAAAAACTGTTTTTT. Translation gives CASSPSLQGVGEKLFF.